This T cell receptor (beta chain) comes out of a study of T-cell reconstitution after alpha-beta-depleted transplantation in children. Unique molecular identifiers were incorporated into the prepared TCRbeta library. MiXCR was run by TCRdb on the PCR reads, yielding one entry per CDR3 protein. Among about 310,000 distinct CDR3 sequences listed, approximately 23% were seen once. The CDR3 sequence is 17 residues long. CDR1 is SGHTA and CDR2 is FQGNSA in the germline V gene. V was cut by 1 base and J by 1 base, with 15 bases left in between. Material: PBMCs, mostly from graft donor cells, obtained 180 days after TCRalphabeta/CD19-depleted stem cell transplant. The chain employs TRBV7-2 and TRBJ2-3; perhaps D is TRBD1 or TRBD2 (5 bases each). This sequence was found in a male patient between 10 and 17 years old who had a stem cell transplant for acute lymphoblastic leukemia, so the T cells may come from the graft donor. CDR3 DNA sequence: TGTGCCAGCAGCTTAGACGGGACGAGCTGGGGCACAGATACGCAGTATTTT. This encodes CASSLDGTSWGTDTQYF.